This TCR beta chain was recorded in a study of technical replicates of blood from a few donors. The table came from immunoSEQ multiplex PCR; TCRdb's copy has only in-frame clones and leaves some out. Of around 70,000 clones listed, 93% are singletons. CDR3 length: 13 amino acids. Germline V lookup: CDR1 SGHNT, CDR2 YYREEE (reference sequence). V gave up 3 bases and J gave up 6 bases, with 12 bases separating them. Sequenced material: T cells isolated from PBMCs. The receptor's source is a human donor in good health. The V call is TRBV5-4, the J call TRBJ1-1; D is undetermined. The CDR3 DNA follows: TGTGCCAGCAGCTCCGGAGGCGGCGCTGAAGCTTTCTTT. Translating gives CASSSGGGAEAFF.